The 21 T cell receptor beta chains below were found in one sample sequenced in a study of response to subunit inactivated influenza vaccine. From the RT-PCR reads, TCRdb called clonotypes with MiXCR, one entry per CDR3 protein. The sample records approximately 500,000 distinct CDR3 sequences, 14% being singletons. Specimen: PBMCs from blood, collected roughly 12 days after vaccination. These TCRs come from a man in his fifties or sixties who received an inactivated influenza vaccine.

The chain has TRBV7-2 and TRBJ2-5; TRBD2 agrees at 10 bases. The CDR3 is 15 amino acids. The J segment lost 4 bases and the V segment lost 2 bases, leaving 4 bases of the junction unmatched. Germline CDR1 reads SGHTA; CDR2 reads FQGNSA. The DNA of the CDR3 is TGTGCCAGCAGCTTACAGAGCGGGGGGGGAGAGACCCAGTACTTC. This sequence encodes CASSLQSGGGETQYF.

The V and J genes are TRBV6-1 and TRBJ2-7, with D tentatively TRBD1 (6 bases). In germline, CDR1 is MNHNS, CDR2 SASEGT. CDR3 length: 13 residues. V lost 7 bases and J lost 3, with 13 bases in between. The CDR3 loop reads CASTRDIYYEQYF. CDR3 sequence (DNA): TGTGCCAGCACACGGGACATATACTACGAGCAGTACTTC.

This clonotype was counted between two and nine times. The chain employs TRBV7-9 and TRBJ2-6, with no clear D. The germline V gene has CDR1 SEHNR and CDR2 FQNEAQ (reference sequence). CDR3 length: 15 residues. V lost 6 bases and J 2 bases, leaving 11 bases between the germline ends. For the CDR3, the DNA is TGTGCCAGCAGTTCAGTTTACACTGGGGCCAACGTCCTGACTTTC. Protein product: CASSSVYTGANVLTF.

The V gene is TRBV27, the J gene TRBJ2-7; tentative D call: TRBD1 (6 bases). V lost 1 base and J 4 bases, leaving 11 bases between the germline ends. The CDR3 is 14 residues long. From germline, CDR1 is MNHEY and CDR2 SMNVEV (reference sequence). DNA of the CDR3: TGTGCCAGCAGTTTATTGGGGGCCCGGTACGAGCAGTACTTC. Translating gives CASSLLGARYEQYF.

This clonotype has only a few counts. This chain links TRBV5-1 with TRBJ2-5, with D possibly TRBD2 on 6 matching bases. The CDR3 runs 15 residues. The germline gives CDR1 SGHRS, CDR2 YFSETQ. The V gene lost 6 bases and the J gene lost 0 bases, with 15 bases spanning the gap. CDR3 in amino acids: CASKAGAGHQETQYF. DNA for the CDR3: TGCGCCAGCAAGGCTGGGGCGGGACACCAAGAGACCCAGTACTTC.

In the case of this clonotype: The germline gene is not matched at one end of the junction; a read error may be the cause. V usage is TRBV6-5 and J usage is TRBJ1-1; no reliable D call. CDR1 and CDR2 (germline): MNHEY, SVGAGI. The CDR3 runs to 13 residues. The CDR3: CASSYYPYTEPFF. For the CDR3, the DNA is TGTGCCAGCAGTTATTATCCTTACACTGAACCTTTCTTT.

The chain has TRBV19 and TRBJ2-3, with D possibly being TRBD2 (6 bases). Germline CDR1 is LNHDA and CDR2 is SQIVND (reference sequence). V was trimmed by 3 bases and J by 4 bases, leaving 20 bases between them. This CDR3 comprises 17 residues. CDR3 in amino acids: CASSIRIPGSRADTQYF. The CDR3 region has the DNA TGTGCCAGTAGTATTAGGATCCCCGGGAGTCGCGCAGATACGCAGTATTTT.

This chain connects TRBV14 to TRBJ1-5; D is perhaps TRBD1 (5 bases). The germline CDR1 and CDR2 sequences are SGHDN and FVKESK. The CDR3 is made up of 18 amino acids. The V end lost 4 bases, the J end lost 1 base, and 20 bases lay between the germline ends. The CDR3 nucleotides are TGTGCCAGCAGCCTCCCGGGACGGAGTATTGAAAGCAATCAGCCCCAGCATTTT. It specifies CASSLPGRSIESNQPQHF. Full variable domain (remainder filled in from reference TRBV14 and TRBJ1-5): EAGVTQFPSHSVIEKGQTVTLRCDPISGHDNLYWYRRVMGKEIKFLLHFVKESKQDESGMPNNRFLAERTGGTYSTLKVQPAELEDSGVYFCASSLPGRSIESNQPQHFGDGTRLSIL.

This clonotype has only a few counts. The V gene is TRBV4-1, the J gene TRBJ1-1; D uncertain. The germline CDR1 and CDR2 sequences are MGHRA and YSYEKL. V lost 1 base and J 3 bases, leaving 9 bases between the germline ends. The length of the CDR3 is 14 residues. The CDR3 is CASSQVGSYTEAFF. CDR3 DNA: TGCGCCAGCAGCCAAGTAGGAAGTTACACTGAAGCTTTCTTT.

The gene calls are TRBV4-2 and TRBJ2-5; the match to TRBD2 covers 16 bases. The CDR3 extends over 19 amino acids. Trimming took 0 bases from V and 5 from J; bases not matched to a gene: 9. Per the germline V gene, CDR1 is LGHNA and CDR2 is YNFKEQ. The CDR3 loop is CASSQETLGLAGGKETQYF. For the CDR3, the DNA is TGTGCCAGCAGCCAAGAGACCTTGGGACTAGCGGGGGGGAAGGAGACCCAGTACTTC.

This clonotype has a handful of counts. The rearrangement joins TRBV7-9 to TRBJ2-1; D gene uncertain. Germline CDR1 is SEHNR and CDR2 is FQNEAQ (reference sequence). The ends were cut back, 4 bases at V and 8 bases at J, with 12 bases in the middle. This CDR3 has 13 residues. DNA of the CDR3: TGTGCCAGCAGCTCCGACTCCGGGCATGAGCAGTTCTTC. Translation: CASSSDSGHEQFF.

The table lists this clonotype with a few counts. V is TRBV5-1 and J is TRBJ2-2; D gene ambiguous. The germline V gene has CDR1 SGHRS and CDR2 YFSETQ. The CDR3 has 15 amino acids. The V gene lost 0 bases and the J gene lost 3 bases, with 9 bases spanning the gap. The CDR3: CASSLDSAYTGELFF. In DNA form, the CDR3 reads TGCGCCAGCAGCTTGGATTCGGCGTACACCGGGGAGCTGTTTTTT.

The V gene is TRBV5-6, the J gene TRBJ2-3, with D possibly TRBD2 on 5 matching bases. The V gene lost 3 bases and the J gene lost 6 bases, with 11 bases spanning the gap. This CDR3 is 13 amino acids long. CDR1 SGHDT and CDR2 YYEEEE come from the germline V gene. The CDR3 reads CASSSDGEDTQYF. CDR3 DNA: TGTGCCAGCAGCTCCGACGGGGAGGATACGCAGTATTTT.

This clonotype has a handful of counts. The V call is TRBV28, the J call TRBJ2-1; the D is unclear. The ends were cut back, 3 bases at V and 9 bases at J, with 18 bases in the middle. CDR3 size: 15 residues. CDR1 and CDR2 from the germline V gene are MDHEN and SYDVKM. CDR3 DNA sequence: TGTGCCAGCAGTTTTTCGGTGGCGCGAGGCGGTGAGCAGTTCTTC. Its protein product is CASSFSVARGGEQFF.

This sequence joins TRBV11-2 and TRBJ2-3; D is perhaps TRBD2 (7 bases). V lost 7 bases, J lost 6 bases, and 14 bases lay in between. Looked up from germline, CDR1 is SGHAT and CDR2 is FQNNGV. The CDR3 length is 13 residues. Written as DNA, the CDR3 is TGTGCCAGCACCCTCGGGGGGCGGGATACGCAGTATTTT. This encodes CASTLGGRDTQYF.

V and J are TRBV7-9 and TRBJ1-2; possibly TRBD1 for D (6 bases). The CDR3 spans 16 residues. V was clipped by 5 bases and J by 2 bases, with 18 bases between them. The germline V gene encodes CDR1 SEHNR and CDR2 FQNEAQ (reference sequence). This chain's CDR3 is CASSEGWDTSNYGYTF. The CDR3 DNA sequence: TGTGCCAGCAGCGAGGGATGGGACACCTCAAACTATGGCTACACCTTC.

V gene TRBV10-3 combines with J gene TRBJ2-5, with D perhaps assigned TRBD1 or TRBD2 (6 bases each). The V end was cut by 11 bases, the J end by 5 bases, with 15 bases between. This CDR3 contains 12 residues. CDR1 is ENHRY, CDR2 SYGVKD, per germline. CDR3 nucleotides: TGTGCCGCCAAGACAGGAGGGGAGACCCAGTACTTC. Protein: CAAKTGGETQYF.

The CDR3 reads CASSDTGLNQPQHF. In DNA form, the CDR3 reads TGCGCCAGCAGCGACACAGGGCTCAATCAGCCCCAGCATTTT. V and J are TRBV4-3 and TRBJ1-5; TRBD1 might be the D (6 bases). Germline CDR1 reads LGHNA; CDR2 reads YSLEER. The CDR3 loop spans 14 amino acids. The V gene lost 5 bases and the J gene lost 3 bases, with 11 bases spanning the gap.

This clonotype has just a few counts. This chain links TRBV6-2 or TRBV6-3 with TRBJ2-5, with TRBD2 as a possible D gene (5 bases). The CDR3 spans 16 residues. The germline V gene encodes CDR1 MNHEY and CDR2 SVGEGT. Trimming left V 2 bases short and J 4 bases short, with 17 bases between. The CDR3 bases are TGTGCCAGCAGTTACCGCCGGACTGGCGTGGGAGAGACCCAGTACTTC. Its protein product is CASSYRRTGVGETQYF.

The chain recombines TRBV5-1 with TRBJ2-3, with D possibly being TRBD1 (6 bases). Deletions cut 0 bases from V and 0 bases from J, with 11 bases between. The CDR3 is 16 amino acids. CDR1 is SGHRS and CDR2 is YFSETQ in the germline V gene. CDR3 in DNA: TGCGCCAGCAGCTTGGGTACAGGGTTCAGCACAGATACGCAGTATTTT. Protein product: CASSLGTGFSTDTQYF.

Only a few counts were recorded for this clonotype. The chain links TRBV7-9 to TRBJ1-2; 7 bases map to TRBD1. The CDR3 covers 13 residues. The J segment lost 3 bases and the V segment lost 6 bases, leaving 4 bases of the junction unmatched. Germline CDR1 and CDR2: SEHNR and FQNEAQ (reference sequence). CDR3 residues: CASRHTGDYGYTF. Written as DNA, the CDR3 is TGTGCCAGCAGACATACAGGGGACTATGGCTACACCTTC.